One sample yielded the 28 T cell receptor beta chains listed below, sequenced in a study of T cells in women clearing cervical HPV infection. Assay: immunoSEQ multiplex PCR; the TCRdb copy retains only in-frame clones and omits some. This specimen shows about 39,000 clones; the ten leading clones hold around 4.9%. The sample taken for sequencing was blood buffy coat. The receptors shown here come from a woman aged 18-70 years with a cervical HPV16 infection that either progressed to CIN3+ or cleared (not recorded which).

Turning to this clone: The sequenced fragment ends 3 residues before the CDR3 boundary, so the rest is inferred from the germline J gene. The chain combines TRBV30 with TRBJ1-4, with D uncertain. V dropped 2 bases and J dropped 5 bases, with 9 bases sitting between them. The CDR3 consists of 13 residues. CDR1 and CDR2 (germline): GTSNPN, SVGIG (reference sequence). The CDR3 spells CAWSSKRNEKLFF. CDR3 bases read: TGTGCCTGGAGTTCGAAACGGAATGAAAAA.

As to this clone: From the germline J gene comes the end of the CDR3, since the read stops 3 residues before it. V usage is TRBV4-1 and J usage is TRBJ1-2, with a possible D match to TRBD1 (6 bases). Germline V gene lookup returns CDR1 MGHRA and CDR2 YSYEKL. The V end lost 0 bases, the J end lost 6 bases, and 17 bases lay between the germline ends. The CDR3 loop spans 16 amino acids. The sequenced part of the CDR3 DNA is TGCGCCAGCAGCCAAGATCGGTGGGCAGGGGAGGATGGC. This encodes CASSQDRWAGEDG. The entire CDR3 is CASSQDRWAGEDGYTF.

A word on this clone: The read terminates 3 residues ahead of where the CDR3 ends, so the germline J gene completes it. This sequence joins TRBV11-3 and TRBJ2-7, with D uncertain. The ends were cut back, 1 base at V and 5 bases at J, with 9 bases in the middle. This CDR3 spans 13 amino acids. Looked up from germline, CDR1 is SGHNT and CDR2 is YENEEA. The CDR3 reads CASSLGHRDEQYF. The covered CDR3 bases are TGTGCCAGCAGCTTAGGACATAGGGACGAG.

Note on this clone: Sequencing ends 3 residues short of the CDR3 end; the germline J gene provides the rest. The V call is TRBV2, the J call TRBJ2-3, with D unclear. The V end was cut by 4 bases, the J end by 1 base, with 15 bases between. Germline CDR1 is SNHLY and CDR2 is FYNNEI. CDR3 length equals 16 residues. The CDR3 reads CASSVSSVQGTDTQYF. The covered CDR3 bases are TGTGCCAGCAGTGTTTCAAGTGTGCAGGGCACAGATACG.

Of note for this clone: Read data end 3 residues before the CDR3 end; the end is taken from the germline J gene. The chain is built from TRBV11-2 and TRBJ2-6; no definite D call. The CDR3 runs to 15 residues. Germline V gives CDR1 SGHAT, CDR2 FQNNGV. V was cut by 2 bases and J by 0 bases, with 5 bases left in between. This CDR3 reads CASSLRGSGANVLTF. The part of the CDR3 DNA that was read is TGTGCCAGCAGCTTAAGAGGCTCTGGGGCCAACGTC.

Turning to this clone: The read ends 3 residues before the CDR3 terminus; that terminus is restored from the germline J gene. The rearrangement uses TRBV5-1 and TRBJ1-2; TRBD1 aligns across 7 bases. Per the germline V gene, CDR1 is SGHRS and CDR2 is YFSETQ. Trimming removed 3 bases from V and 5 bases from J; junction bases left unmatched: 13. The CDR3 is 16 residues long. The covered CDR3 bases are TGCGCCAGCAGCTCGGACAGACAGGGTCTAGGGTATGGC. Protein: CASSSDRQGLGYG. The CDR3 in its entirety is CASSSDRQGLGYGYTF.

Points on this clone: The read falls 3 residues short of the CDR3 end, and the missing part is taken from the germline J gene. The chain uses TRBV5-1 and TRBJ2-6, with D maybe TRBD1 (5 bases). The germline V gene encodes CDR1 SGHRS and CDR2 YFSETQ. V was clipped by 3 bases and J by 0 bases, with 7 bases between them. The CDR3 consists of 15 residues. CDR3 sequence: CASSSDISGANVLTF. The sequenced CDR3 bases are TGCGCCAGCAGCTCGGACATCTCTGGGGCCAACGTC.

Comments on this clone: The read ends 3 residues early relative to the CDR3; the germline J gene fills the gap. V is TRBV6-1 and J is TRBJ1-1; D may be TRBD1 (6 bases). V was clipped by 4 bases and J by 4 bases, with 13 bases between them. CDR3 length equals 14 residues. Germline-derived CDR1 and CDR2 are MNHNS and SASEGT. The CDR3 is CASSGPQGATEAFF. The CDR3 bases that were read are TGTGCCAGCAGTGGCCCACAGGGAGCCACTGAA.

About this clone itself: The read gets to within 3 residues of the CDR3 end, and the germline J gene fills in the rest. J is TRBJ2-5 and V is TRBV7-9; no definite D call. V was clipped by 0 bases and J by 5 bases, with 13 bases between them. CDR1 and CDR2 from the germline V gene are SEHNR and FQNEAQ (reference sequence). This CDR3 spans 15 amino acids. The CDR3 bases that were read are TGTGCCAGCAGCTTAGCCGGGTTCGGCCCGGAGACC. Translation gives CASSLAGFGPET. The full CDR3 protein is CASSLAGFGPETQYF.

Remarks on this clone: The CDR3 end is not reached by the read, which stops 3 residues before it; the germline J gene fills it in. This sequence joins TRBV7-2 and TRBJ2-1, with 10 bases identical to TRBD2. Germline V CDR1 and CDR2: SGHTA, FQGNSA. V lost 2 bases to trimming and J lost 3 bases; unmatched junction nucleotides: 1. This CDR3 has 15 residues. The chain's CDR3 is CASSLLAGVYNEQFF. Incomplete CDR3 DNA: TGTGCCAGCAGCTTACTAGCGGGGGTCTACAATGAG.

Comments on this clone: The read ends 3 residues shy of where the CDR3 ends; the end is completed using the germline J gene. This chain joins TRBV11-2 and TRBJ2-4, with D perhaps matching TRBD2 (6 bases). The CDR3 extends over 15 amino acids. Trimming shortened V by 0 bases and J by 2 bases, and 8 bases separated the two germline ends. The V gene's germline CDR1 is SGHAT and CDR2 FQNNGV. The CDR3 is CASSLDRDSKNIQYF. Partial CDR3 DNA: TGTGCCAGCAGCTTAGATCGGGACTCCAAAAACATT.

Judged by frequency, this clone is medium-sized. The CDR3 extends 3 residues past the end of the read, so its final part is completed from the germline J gene. The rearrangement links TRBV29-1 to TRBJ2-5; TRBD1 might be the D (7 bases). Trimming cost V 4 bases and J 5 bases, with 17 bases left between them. Germline V gene sequence: CDR1 SQVTM, CDR2 ANQGSEA. The CDR3 consists of 14 residues. Partial CDR3 DNA: TGCAGCGTTGCTGCAGGGGGGCGTGGGGAGACC. Encoded protein: CSVAAGGRGET. The whole CDR3 protein is CSVAAGGRGETQYF.

Regarding this clone: The read comes to an end 3 residues before the CDR3 does, leaving the germline J gene to fill in the end. The chain combines TRBV7-2 with TRBJ2-4; D is possibly TRBD1 (7 bases). Per germline, CDR1 SGHTA and CDR2 FQGNSA. V gave up 3 bases and J gave up 4 bases, with 10 bases separating them. This CDR3 comprises 14 residues. Partial CDR3 DNA: TGTGCCAGCAGCTTTGCAGGGGGGAAAAACATT. It specifies CASSFAGGKNI. The CDR3 in full is CASSFAGGKNIQYF.

Remarks on this clone: The read halts 3 residues ahead of the CDR3 end, with the missing end drawn from the germline J gene. The chain has TRBV7-3 and TRBJ2-2; possibly TRBD2 for D (6 bases). This CDR3 is built from 15 residues. Germline CDR1 is SGHTA and CDR2 is FQGTGA. V was cut by 1 base and J by 6 bases, with 12 bases left in between. CDR3 loop: CASSLRGEPAGELFF. CDR3 DNA (partial): TGTGCCAGCAGCTTAAGGGGGGAGCCGGCCGGGGAG.

Comment on this clone: The missing CDR3 end, 3 residues past where the read stops, is filled in from the germline J gene. This sequence joins TRBV19 and TRBJ1-4; 7 nucleotides line up with TRBD1. V was pared by 4 bases and J by 4 bases, with 6 bases of the junction left unmatched. The germline CDR1 and CDR2 sequences are LNHDA and SQIVND (reference sequence). The CDR3 has 15 residues. CDR3 amino acids: CASSRRQGGNEKLFF. The DNA read from the CDR3 is TGTGCCAGTAGTAGAAGACAGGGTGGTAATGAAAAA.

To note about this clone: Sequencing ends 3 residues short of the CDR3 end; the germline J gene provides the rest. The V call is TRBV23-1, the J call TRBJ2-4, with 11 bases fitting TRBD2. TRBV23-1 is filed as an ORF, its function uncertain. The CDR3 has 17 amino acids. V lost 7 bases and J lost 3; bases outside the gene matches: 11. The sequenced part of the CDR3 DNA is TGCGCCAGCAATGTGATGGGTAGCGGGGGGGGCAAAAACATT. Translating it yields CASNVMGSGGGKNI. The CDR3 in its entirety is CASNVMGSGGGKNIQYF.

In the case of this clone: The CDR3 extends 3 residues past the end of the read, so its final part is completed from the germline J gene. V is TRBV11-3 and J is TRBJ2-1; D gene unclear. Germline V gene sequence: CDR1 SGHNT, CDR2 YENEEA. There are 15 residues in the CDR3. Trimming removed 3 bases at V and 1 base at J, with 10 bases between. The CDR3 spells CASSFPRPSYNEQFF. CDR3 bases read: TGTGCCAGCAGCTTCCCCAGGCCTTCCTACAATGAG.

As concerns this clone: Read sequence stops 3 residues before the CDR3 end, and the germline J gene provides the missing end. J is TRBJ2-7 and V is TRBV6-4, with D possibly being TRBD1 (5 bases). This CDR3 comprises 14 residues. Per the germline V gene, CDR1 is MRHNA and CDR2 is SNTAGT. With 3 bases removed from V and 0 bases from J, the gap between germline ends came to 9 bases. The CDR3 protein is CASSEGVSSYEQYF. The CDR3 bases that were read are TGTGCCAGCAGTGAAGGGGTCAGCTCCTACGAG.

A note on this clone: The sequence runs out 3 residues before the end of the CDR3; the remainder is reconstructed from the germline J gene. V usage is TRBV10-3 and J usage is TRBJ2-3, with 8 bases that match TRBD1. Germline V gene sequence: CDR1 ENHRY, CDR2 SYGVKD. The CDR3 has 14 amino acids. J gave up 6 bases and V 10 bases, and 12 bases lay outside the gene matches. CDR3 loop: CASEDRALSDTQYF. The sequenced part of the CDR3 DNA is TGTGCCAGCGAGGACAGGGCCCTTAGCGATACG.

Its frequency marks this clone as large (0.1 to 1%). The CDR3 end lies 3 residues beyond the end of the read and is filled in from the germline J gene. This rearrangement joins TRBV2 to TRBJ2-7, with 7 bases identical to TRBD1. CDR1 is SNHLY, CDR2 FYNNEI, per germline. The J segment lost 5 bases and the V segment lost 7 bases, leaving 14 bases of the junction unmatched. The CDR3 has 15 residues. The CDR3 protein is CASKTDRRLGHEQYF. The DNA read from the CDR3 is TGTGCCAGCAAAACGGACAGGCGCCTTGGCCACGAG.

As concerns this clone: The read stops 3 residues short of the end of the CDR3; the missing end is completed from the germline J gene. The chain employs TRBV5-4 and TRBJ1-2, with 7 positions matching TRBD1. Looked up from germline, CDR1 is SGHNT and CDR2 is YYREEE (reference sequence). Trimming removed 4 bases from V and 7 bases from J; junction bases left unmatched: 7. The CDR3 is 13 residues long. The CDR3 DNA, read in part, is TGTGCCAGCAGCAACCGACAGGGACGTGGC. Translating it yields CASSNRQGRG. The whole CDR3 reads CASSNRQGRGYTF.

Note on this clone: Read sequence stops 3 residues before the CDR3 end, and the germline J gene provides the missing end. The chain carries TRBV20-1 and TRBJ1-6; 7 nucleotides line up with TRBD1. Germline CDR1 and CDR2: DFQATT and SNEGSKA (reference sequence). With 6 bases clipped from V and 5 bases from J, the junction kept 7 bases outside the gene matches. The CDR3 has 14 amino acids. CDR3 protein: CSASSGTDNSPLHF. The CDR3 DNA, read in part, is TGCAGTGCGTCCTCCGGGACAGATAATTCACCC.

As concerns this clone: The observed sequence ends 3 residues before the CDR3 terminus, with the missing tail filled in from the germline J gene. The chain combines TRBV6-1 with TRBJ1-5; 8 bases map to TRBD1. The CDR3 is 15 residues long. V was clipped by 0 bases and J by 7 bases; unmatched bases: 5. The germline V gene encodes CDR1 MNHNS and CDR2 SASEGT. The DNA read from the CDR3 is TGTGCCAGCAGTGAAGCGGACAGGGCAGGGCAGCCC. The encoded protein is CASSEADRAGQP. The full CDR3 protein reads CASSEADRAGQPQHF.

Comments on this clone: Its ends do not fully match the called genes, so a read error is possible. The CDR3 is CSSSNGAYEQYF. Partial CDR3 DNA: TGTTCCAGCAGCAACGGGGCCTACGAG. The genes are TRBV7-9 and TRBJ2-7; possibly TRBD2 for D (5 bases). The read comes to an end 3 residues before the CDR3 does, leaving the germline J gene to fill in the end. Germline CDR1 and CDR2: SEHNR and FQNEAQ (reference sequence). This CDR3 is 12 amino acids long.

Comment on this clone: With the read ending 3 residues before the CDR3 end, the germline J gene is used to fill in that end. The chain is built from TRBV29-1 and TRBJ2-7; D gene uncertain. This CDR3 has 12 amino acids. Germline assignment: CDR1 SQVTM and CDR2 ANQGSEA. V was shortened by 0 bases and J by 3 bases, with 6 bases between the two germline ends. The CDR3 bases that were read are TGCAGCGTTGAAGAGGCTGGCTACGAG. It translates to CSVEEAGYE. The CDR3 in its entirety is CSVEEAGYEQYF.

Notes on this clone: From the germline J gene comes the end of the CDR3, since the read stops 3 residues before it. This sequence joins TRBV19 and TRBJ1-1; 10 bases are a match to TRBD1. Trimming cost V 0 bases and J 4 bases; bases outside gene matches: 5. Germline CDR1 reads LNHDA; CDR2 reads SQIVND (reference sequence). CDR3 size: 16 residues. CDR3 region: CASSIETGGPITEAFF. The DNA read from the CDR3 is TGTGCCAGTAGTATAGAGACAGGGGGCCCCATCACTGAA.

As to this clone: Read coverage stops 3 residues before the CDR3 terminus; the germline J gene supplies the remainder. The V call is TRBV29-1, the J call TRBJ1-2, with 8 bases matching TRBD1. Germline V gives CDR1 SQVTM, CDR2 ANQGSEA. CDR3 length: 14 residues. CDR3 DNA (partial): TGCAGCGTTGTTGTTGCGACAGGGGATGGGGGC. Amino acid sequence: CSVVVATGDGG. The whole CDR3 region reads CSVVVATGDGGYTF.

By frequency, this clone is medium-sized. The CDR3 DNA, read in part, is TGTGCCAGTAGTATTCAGTTGGGGCGGACTGAA. Amino acid sequence: CASSIQLGRTE. The full CDR3 protein is CASSIQLGRTEAFF. The chain recombines TRBV19 with TRBJ1-1, with a tentative D call TRBD1 (5 bases). Coverage ceases 3 residues before the CDR3 finishes, and the germline J gene fills in the end. The CDR3 covers 14 residues. V gave up 3 bases and J gave up 5 bases, with 13 bases separating them. Germline V lookup: CDR1 LNHDA, CDR2 SQIVND (reference sequence).